This passage covers 20 T cell receptor beta chains from one sample sequenced in a study of T-cell reconstitution after alpha-beta-depleted transplantation in children (dated by TCRdb to the mid-2010s). The meaning of the sample's treatment or condition label: allogeneic hematopoietic cell transplantation with graft depleted of TCRalphabeta T cells and CD19 B cells. Library method: PCR. Sequenced on an Illumina HiSeq 2500. Molecular barcoding was employed in the preparation of TCR libraries, with unique molecular identifiers being used to normalize TCRbeta repertoire quantification. Using fastp at Q25 and MiXCR, TCRdb reprocessed the public reads and kept productive beta chains. Every entry covers one CDR3 protein and lists the most common genes and DNA from its rows. Here the sample has about 110,000 distinct CDR3 sequences; more than 20% occur a single time. The top ten hold over 9.5% of the sample.

This material consisted of PBMCs, mostly from graft donor cells, taken 180 days after TCRalphabeta/CD19-depleted stem cell transplant. All receptors come from a male patient aged 2-10 years who had a stem cell transplant for chronic granulomatous disease, so the T cells may come from the graft donor.

The chain joins TRBV7-1 to TRBJ2-1; TRBD1 might be the D (6 bases). TRBV7-1 is an open reading frame whose function is uncertain. V lost 6 bases and J lost 4, with 10 bases in between. This CDR3 spans 13 amino acids. CDR3 bases: TGTGCCAGCAGGGACAGCCCGTACAATGAGCAGTTCTTC. This sequence encodes CASRDSPYNEQFF.

The sample holds many counts of this clonotype. This chain links TRBV4-3 with TRBJ1-6, with D hard to call. Per the germline V gene, CDR1 is LGHNA and CDR2 is YSLEER. V lost 0 bases to trimming and J lost 9 bases, with 12 bases between them. CDR3 size: 15 residues. The CDR3 sequence: CASSQEYWPISPLHF. The CDR3 nucleotides are TGCGCCAGCAGCCAAGAATACTGGCCAATTTCACCCCTCCACTTT.

In its sample, this clonotype was seen a few times. This chain links TRBV20-1 with TRBJ2-7; D could derive from TRBD1 or TRBD2 (5 bases each). This CDR3 contains 16 residues. Germline-derived CDR1 and CDR2 are DFQATT and SNEGSKA (reference sequence). The V and J ends lost 0 bases and 2 bases respectively, with 17 bases between them. This CDR3 reads CSARDWGGSQPYEQYF. The DNA of the CDR3 is TGCAGTGCTAGAGATTGGGGCGGGTCGCAGCCCTACGAGCAGTACTTC.

This clonotype was seen ten or more times. The chain recombines TRBV9 with TRBJ1-3; tentative D call: TRBD1 (5 bases). V was trimmed by 2 bases and J by 3 bases, leaving 27 bases between them. The CDR3 is 20 residues long. CDR1 and CDR2 (germline): SGDLS, YYNGEE. CDR3 loop: CASSVSFRGPARENGNTIYF. The DNA for the CDR3 is TGTGCCAGCAGCGTTTCCTTTAGGGGCCCGGCCCGAGAGAATGGAAACACCATATATTTT.

At least ten counts were recorded for this clonotype. The chain is built from TRBV20-1 and TRBJ2-1; D is unclear. Germline CDR1 and CDR2: DFQATT and SNEGSKA (reference sequence). Trimming shortened V by 5 bases and J by 0 bases, and 11 bases separated the two germline ends. The length of the CDR3 is 14 residues. The CDR3 region has the DNA TGCAGTGCTGGCCGAGAAGCCTCCTACAATGAGCAGTTCTTC. The encoded protein is CSAGREASYNEQFF.

In this sample, this clonotype turned up many times. The chain employs TRBV12-3 or TRBV12-4 and TRBJ2-3; possibly TRBD1 or TRBD2 for D (5 bases each). The CDR3 loop spans 15 amino acids. Trimming removed 5 bases from V and 1 base from J, with 13 bases in between. The CDR3 is CASSRDVGRTDTQYF. In DNA, the CDR3 is TGTGCCAGCAGTCGGGACGTAGGCCGCACAGATACGCAGTATTTT.

This clonotype was counted ten times or more. The chain links TRBV29-1 to TRBJ2-4; D is unclear. CDR3 length: 12 amino acids. CDR1 SQVTM and CDR2 ANQGSEA come from the germline V gene. V dropped 4 bases and J dropped 3 bases, with 7 bases sitting between them. The CDR3 nucleotides read TGCAGCGTTGTGGGAAGCAAAAACATTCAGTACTTC. Protein: CSVVGSKNIQYF.

This clonotype was seen only a few times. The chain is built from TRBV7-2 and TRBJ2-5; TRBD2 agrees at 11 bases. The V gene's germline CDR1 is SGHTA and CDR2 FQGNSA. The CDR3 loop spans 15 amino acids. The V segment lost 3 bases and the J segment 5 bases; nucleotides outside the gene matches: 5. CDR3 region: CASSFSGGALETQYF. The CDR3 region has the DNA TGTGCCAGCAGCTTTAGCGGGGGGGCTCTTGAGACCCAGTACTTC. The full variable domain, completed using reference TRBV7-2 and TRBJ2-5, is GAGVSQSPSNKVTEKGKDVELRCDPISGHTALYWYRQSLGQGLEFLIYFQGNSAPDKSGLPSDRFSAERTGGSVSTLTIQRTQQEDSAVYLCASSFSGGALETQYFGPGTRLLVL.

The chain combines TRBV6-5 with TRBJ1-6; D is uncertain. Germline V CDR1 and CDR2: MNHEY, SVGAGI. This CDR3 contains 16 residues. V lost 0 bases and J 8 bases, leaving 14 bases between the germline ends. In DNA form, the CDR3 reads TGTGCCAGCAGTTACTCGATTTCGGTAGCGGATTCACCCCTCCACTTT. Its translation is CASSYSISVADSPLHF.

In this sample, this clonotype turned up many times. The chain joins TRBV20-1 to TRBJ1-5, with D perhaps matching TRBD1 (5 bases). The CDR3 consists of 13 residues. Germline CDR1 and CDR2: DFQATT and SNEGSKA (reference sequence). V lost 1 base and J 4 bases, leaving 8 bases between the germline ends. The CDR3 protein is CSARGQINQPQHF. The CDR3 region has the DNA TGCAGTGCTAGAGGACAGATTAATCAGCCCCAGCATTTT.

This rearrangement joins TRBV5-8 to TRBJ1-5; TRBD1 matches at 8 bases. V lost 4 bases and J lost 7; bases outside the gene matches: 13. Germline CDR1 SGHTS, CDR2 YDEGEE. The CDR3 spans 16 residues. This chain's CDR3 is CASSGGVDRGGQPQHF. The CDR3 DNA reads as TGTGCCAGCAGCGGTGGAGTTGACAGGGGTGGACAGCCCCAGCATTTT.

The chain is built from TRBV27 and TRBJ2-6; tentatively, D is TRBD1 or TRBD2 (5 bases each). The germline V and J ends were trimmed by 5 bases and 2 bases, with 19 bases remaining between them. The CDR3 has 18 residues. The germline V gene encodes CDR1 MNHEY and CDR2 SMNVEV (reference sequence). The CDR3 sequence: CASSRSEGPDTGANVLTF. DNA of the CDR3: TGTGCCAGCAGTCGGTCCGAGGGACCGGACACTGGGGCCAACGTCCTGACTTTC.

This clonotype was observed a few times. The genes are TRBV20-1 and TRBJ2-2, with 12 bases identical to TRBD2. Germline loops: CDR1 DFQATT, CDR2 SNEGSKA (reference sequence). The CDR3 length is 15 residues. V lost 3 bases and J lost 7; bases outside the gene matches: 6. CDR3: CSASGLAGGSGELFF. For the CDR3, the DNA is TGCAGTGCTAGTGGTCTAGCGGGGGGGAGCGGGGAGCTGTTTTTT.

This clonotype was recorded a few times. This chain connects TRBV27 to TRBJ1-6; D remains ambiguous. This CDR3 region has 15 residues. Trimming removed 3 bases from V and 4 bases from J, with 10 bases in between. From germline, CDR1 is MNHEY and CDR2 SMNVEV (reference sequence). CDR3 bases: TGTGCCAGCAGTTTCTATGGGTTATATAATTCACCCCTCCACTTT. Its protein is CASSFYGLYNSPLHF.

This clonotype was seen ten or more times. The J gene is TRBJ1-4, the V gene TRBV11-2; TRBD1 might be the D (6 bases). Trimming took 5 bases from V and 0 from J, leaving 13 bases between them. This CDR3 has 16 amino acids. CDR1 SGHAT and CDR2 FQNNGV come from the germline V gene. CDR3 DNA sequence: TGTGCCAGCAGCGCCGGGACATTTGCAACTAATGAAAAACTGTTTTTT. Its protein product is CASSAGTFATNEKLFF.

This clonotype was observed many times. The V and J genes are TRBV12-3 or TRBV12-4 and TRBJ2-5; TRBD2 matches at 9 bases. Trimming removed 5 bases from V and 3 bases from J; junction bases left unmatched: 7. This CDR3 is 15 amino acids long. The CDR3 sequence: CASSARTSEKETQYF. CDR3 sequence (DNA): TGTGCCAGCAGTGCCCGGACTAGCGAAAAAGAGACCCAGTACTTC.

The chain joins TRBV10-3 to TRBJ2-5; D perhaps matches TRBD1 (6 bases). The germline V gene has CDR1 ENHRY and CDR2 SYGVKD. This CDR3 has 12 amino acids. Trimming removed 9 bases from V and 7 bases from J, with 15 bases in between. In DNA form, the CDR3 reads TGTGCCATTCGCCGGGACAAGGGGACCCAGTACTTC. Translating it yields CAIRRDKGTQYF.

This clonotype was recorded many times. This sequence joins TRBV28 and TRBJ2-7; D remains unclear. Germline-derived CDR1 and CDR2 are MDHEN and SYDVKM. V gave up 5 bases and J gave up 5 bases, with 7 bases separating them. This CDR3 contains 11 residues. Written as DNA, the CDR3 is TGTGCCAGCAGTCTTTTTCACGAGCAGTACTTC. It yields the protein CASSLFHEQYF.

This clonotype was detected once. The chain carries TRBV5-4 and TRBJ2-5; 8 bases are shared with TRBD2. This CDR3 comprises 15 residues. CDR1 and CDR2 from the germline V gene are SGHNT and YYREEE (reference sequence). The junction had 5 bases not matched to a gene; V was cut back by 0 bases and J by 4 bases. The CDR3 region has the DNA TGTGCCAGCAGCTTGGGGACTAGCTCAGGAGAGACCCAGTACTTC. This translates into CASSLGTSSGETQYF. The variable domain in full, with the rest retrieved from reference TRBV5-4 and TRBJ2-5, is ETGVTQSPTHLIKTRGQQVTLRCSSQSGHNTVSWYQQALGQGPQFIFQYYREEENGRGNFPPRFSGLQFPNYSSELNVNALELDDSALYLCASSLGTSSGETQYFGPGTRLLVL.

J is TRBJ2-1 and V is TRBV24-1; 8 bases align to TRBD1. The CDR3 is made up of 16 amino acids. V lost 4 bases to trimming and J lost 10 bases; unmatched junction nucleotides: 14. Germline values: CDR1 KGHDR, CDR2 SFDVKD. The DNA for the CDR3 is TGTGCCACCAGTGACCTCGGGACAGGTCAACAATACGAGCAGTTCTTC. As protein: CATSDLGTGQQYEQFF.